The rows below give T cell receptor beta chains drawn from one sample of a study of blood T cell repertoires in COVID-19. Using immunoSEQ multiplex PCR, the repertoire was profiled, and TCRdb retains in-frame clones only, with some absent. There are roughly 100,000 clones in the sample; just under 95% occur only once, and 1.9% lies in the top ten. Sequences were obtained from peripheral blood. All receptors derive from a woman aged 50 to 60 with COVID-19, enrolled during active disease. Both conserved end residues are part of each CDR3. A D gene is named only where the DNA matches it firmly. Clone size is not always given. Where it is, it says once, few, many or a class for expanded clones.

cdr3_length d_call clone_size j_call v_call cdr3_nt cdr3_aa
13 TRBD1 - TRBJ1-6 TRBV18 TGTGCCAGCTCACGGGACAGGGTTTCACCCCTCCACTTT CASSRDRVSPLHF
12 - - TRBJ1-2 TRBV24-1 TGTGCCACCAGTGAGAGTGGCTATGGCTACACCTTC CATSESGYGYTF
19 TRBD1 - TRBJ1-5 TRBV10-1 TGCGCCAGCAAGGGACAGGGGGCGGTGTGGGGAAGAAGCAATCAGCCCCAGCATTTT CASKGQGAVWGRSNQPQHF
15 TRBD2 - TRBJ2-7 TRBV5-6 TGTGCCAGCAGCCCGGGGGGGTGGACCGACTACGAGCAGTACTTC CASSPGGWTDYEQYF
13 - once TRBJ1-1 TRBV19 TGTGCCAGTAGTATATTGGGAGTCACTGAAGCTTTCTTT CASSILGVTEAFF
12 - - TRBJ1-1 TRBV6-5 TGTGCCACCGAACAGGGTTACACTGAAGCTTTCTTT CATEQGYTEAFF
15 TRBD1 - TRBJ1-2 TRBV28 TGTGCCAGCAGTCGTGCCGGGACAGGGACGTCCGGCTACACCTTC CASSRAGTGTSGYTF
15 TRBD1 - TRBJ1-3 TRBV27 TGTGCCAGCAGTAAGGGGACAGGGTACGGAAACACCATATATTTT CASSKGTGYGNTIYF
17 - - TRBJ1-2 TRBV7-9 TGTGCCAGCAGCCCCTCCATTTCCGTGGCGCGGCTGATCCCCAGGGTCTTC CASSPSISVARLIPRVF
16 - - TRBJ2-7 TRBV19 TGTGCCAGCTCGCCGGGCGGGGTCTTTAAATCCTACGAGCAGTACTTC CASSPGGVFKSYEQYF
14 - - TRBJ2-2 TRBV19 TGTGCCAGTAGACAGTACTTACTTACCGGGGAGCTGTTTTTT CASRQYLLTGELFF
14 - - TRBJ1-2 TRBV30 TGTGCCTGGAGTCTGGACAGTCTCCTCTATGGCTACACCTTC CAWSLDSLLYGYTF
14 TRBD1 - TRBJ1-4 TRBV18 TGTGCCAGCTCTCCGGACAGGGTTGGCGAAAAACTGTTTTTT CASSPDRVGEKLFF
12 - - TRBJ1-3 TRBV7-9 TGTGCCCTCCTTCTTCCTGGAAACACCATATATTTT CALLLPGNTIYF
17 - - TRBJ1-2 TRBV24-1 TGTGCCACCAGTGATTTGGGGGCGGGACCCGGGTACTATGGCTACACCTTC CATSDLGAGPGYYGYTF
18 TRBD2 - TRBJ2-6 TRBV28 TGTGCCAGCAGTTGGACTAGCGGGGGGCTCAAGCGGGCCAACGTCCTGACTTTC CASSWTSGGLKRANVLTF
14 - - TRBJ1-4 TRBV3-1/TRBV3-2 TGTGCCAGCAGCCGCCGGGAGACGGAGGAAAAACTGTTTTTT CASSRRETEEKLFF
15 TRBD1 - TRBJ2-3 TRBV5-8 TGTGCCAGCAGCTTAGGGACAGATAGCACAGATACGCAGTATTTT CASSLGTDSTDTQYF
16 TRBD1 - TRBJ2-7 TRBV11-3 TGTGCCAGCAGCCCTATTGGGGGACAGGGGGCCTACGAGCAGTACTTC CASSPIGGQGAYEQYF
15 - - TRBJ1-1 TRBV5-1 TGCGCCAGCAGGGAAGGGGTTAGCGGCGGTACTGAAGCTTTCTTT CASREGVSGGTEAFF
14 TRBD2 - TRBJ2-7 TRBV27 TGTGCCAGCTTCGGGCTAGCGGGCACCTACGAGCAGTACTTC CASFGLAGTYEQYF
15 - - TRBJ2-4 TRBV7-9 TGTGCCAGCAGCTTTGGGTTTAGTGAGGAAAACATTCAGTACTTC CASSFGFSEENIQYF
16 - - TRBJ2-3 TRBV5-4 TGTGCCAGCAGCTTGGCCGGAGCGGGCTACACAGATACGCAGTATTTT CASSLAGAGYTDTQYF
13 TRBD1 - TRBJ1-2 TRBV19 TGTGCCAGTAGTATAACAGGGGATAATGGCTACACCTTC CASSITGDNGYTF
15 TRBD1 - TRBJ1-2 TRBV27 TGTGCCAGCAGTTTATCCGGCGACAGGGCAGGTGGCTACACCTTC CASSLSGDRAGGYTF
15 - - TRBJ1-1 TRBV10-3 TGTGCCATCAGTGTGGGAGGGACCGGGGGTACTGAAGCTTTCTTT CAISVGGTGGTEAFF
13 - - TRBJ2-2 TRBV14 TGTGCCAGCAGCCAACCCCGAGGCGGGGAGCTGTTTTTT CASSQPRGGELFF
15 - - TRBJ2-3 TRBV13 TGTGCCAGCAGCTTACGAGCGGTGGGCACAGATACGCAGTATTTT CASSLRAVGTDTQYF
15 - - TRBJ1-2 TRBV15 TGTGCCACCAGCAGAGAAACAGGGTGGGACTATGGCTACACCTTC CATSRETGWDYGYTF
15 - - TRBJ1-2 TRBV5-4 TGTGCCAGCAGCTTGGACCCGACAGGAAACTATGGCTACACCTTC CASSLDPTGNYGYTF
14 - - TRBJ1-1 TRBV19 TGTGCCAGTAGTCCGTACCATAAGGGGACTGAAGCTTTCTTT CASSPYHKGTEAFF